Listed below are T cell receptor beta chains from one sample, sequenced in a study of blood T cell repertoires in COVID-19. The table came from immunoSEQ multiplex PCR; TCRdb's copy has only in-frame clones and leaves some out. Altogether 250,000 or so clones are present, 65% to 90% being singletons, with the ten largest covering 4.7%. The sample was peripheral blood. The source is a woman between 65 and 79 years old with acute or convalescent COVID-19. Each CDR3 is given without its conserved first and last residue. Fields, in order: D gene, V gene, CDR3 protein. D genes are given only for firm matches.

. | TRBV7-8 | ASSPAANYGYT
. | TRBV19 | ASSTQRGFGSPLH
TRBD1 | TRBV7-8 | ASSSGQYNEQF
. | TRBV4-2 | ASSQGGGAGRSTDTQY
TRBD1 | TRBV12-3/TRBV12-4 | ASSSTGGSEAF
TRBD1 | TRBV2 | ASSLDRGGQPQH
. | TRBV28 | ASSLGGNTEAF
. | TRBV7-9 | ASSLAGRALSGNTIY
. | TRBV6-5 | ASSAEIATNEKLF
TRBD1 | TRBV27 | ASSPTRGVAF
. | TRBV2 | ASSVRRSSGNTIY
TRBD1 | TRBV10-3 | AISRDRGNTEAF
. | TRBV6-5 | ASSYLAGELF
. | TRBV28 | ASSLSTANEQF
. | TRBV7-9 | ASSFDLTAGNTIY
. | TRBV27 | ASSLWNSPNSPLH
. | TRBV12-3/TRBV12-4 | ASSLQMNTEAF
. | TRBV6-6 | ASSRQGMNTEAF
TRBD1 | TRBV2 | ASSERGGSEKLF
TRBD2 | TRBV19 | ASSTLAGTKNIQY
. | TRBV6-5 | ASSTGHRSNYGYT
. | TRBV30 | AWSGQFYTEAF
TRBD1 | TRBV7-9 | ASSLGDSTEAF
. | TRBV21-1 | ASDSRDRTYREQF
TRBD1 | TRBV7-2 | ASSLSVGQGDGYT
. | TRBV21-1 | ASSKWRTASGNTIY
. | TRBV6-6 | ASSYSGGGYGYT
. | TRBV6-1 | ASSEFDSLPSGNTIY